What follows describes a single T cell receptor (beta chain). The germline V gene encodes CDR1 SQVTM and CDR2 ANQGSEA. Deletions cut 3 bases from V and 4 bases from J, with 12 bases between. This CDR3 has 13 residues. This entry comes from a study of STAT5B mutations in CD4+ large granular lymphocyte leukemia. Measured with immunoSEQ multiplex PCR; TCRdb has only the in-frame clones, and not every one. The sample carries roughly 32,000 clones, 70% to 85% recorded once. This chain uses TRBV29-1 with TRBJ1-2; the D gene is possibly TRBD1 (6 bases). The TCR comes from a human donor in good health. The sample consisted of CD4+ T cells from blood buffy coats. CDR3 nucleotide sequence: TGCAGCGTTGACATCACAGGGTCCTATGGCTACACCTTC. This sequence encodes CSVDITGSYGYTF. The whole variable domain, filled in from reference TRBV29-1 and TRBJ1-2, reads SAVISQKPSRDICQRGTSLTIQCQVDSQVTMMFWYRQQPGQSLTLIATANQGSEATYESGFVIDKFPISRPNLTFSTLTVSNMSPEDSSIYLCSVDITGSYGYTFGSGTRLTVV.